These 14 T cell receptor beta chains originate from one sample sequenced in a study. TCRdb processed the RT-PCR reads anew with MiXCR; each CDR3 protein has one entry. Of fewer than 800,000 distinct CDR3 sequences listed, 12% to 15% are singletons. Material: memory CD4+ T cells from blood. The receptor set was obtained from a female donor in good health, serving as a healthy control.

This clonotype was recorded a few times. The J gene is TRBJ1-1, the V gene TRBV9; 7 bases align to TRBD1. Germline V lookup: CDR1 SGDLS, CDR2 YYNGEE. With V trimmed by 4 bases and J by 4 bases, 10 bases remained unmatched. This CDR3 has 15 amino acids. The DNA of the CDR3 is TGTGCCAGCAGCCCCGAGGGGGAGGGGGCCACTGAAGCTTTCTTT. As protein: CASSPEGEGATEAFF.

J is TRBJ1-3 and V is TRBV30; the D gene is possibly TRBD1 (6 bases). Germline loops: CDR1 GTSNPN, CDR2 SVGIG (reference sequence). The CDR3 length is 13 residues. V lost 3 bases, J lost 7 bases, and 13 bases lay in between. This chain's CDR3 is CAWSRGSFNTIYF. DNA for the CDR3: TGTGCCTGGAGCAGGGGTTCCTTCAACACCATATATTTT.

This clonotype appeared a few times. The CDR3 loop reads CASSQDPAGVPQETQYF. The CDR3 DNA reads as TGTGCCAGCAGCCAAGATCCAGCGGGAGTACCACAAGAGACCCAGTACTTC. This chain uses TRBV3-1 with TRBJ2-5; 8 nucleotides line up with TRBD2. The CDR3 has 17 amino acids. The germline gives CDR1 LGHDT, CDR2 YNNKEL (reference sequence). With 0 bases clipped from V and 2 bases from J, the junction kept 8 bases outside the gene matches.

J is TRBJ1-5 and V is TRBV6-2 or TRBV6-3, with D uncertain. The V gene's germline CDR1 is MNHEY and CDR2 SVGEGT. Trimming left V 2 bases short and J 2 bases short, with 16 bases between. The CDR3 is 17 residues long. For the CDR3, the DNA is TGTGCCAGCAGTTACACTCCCCCCTATGGGGGCAATCAGCCCCAGCATTTT. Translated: CASSYTPPYGGNQPQHF.

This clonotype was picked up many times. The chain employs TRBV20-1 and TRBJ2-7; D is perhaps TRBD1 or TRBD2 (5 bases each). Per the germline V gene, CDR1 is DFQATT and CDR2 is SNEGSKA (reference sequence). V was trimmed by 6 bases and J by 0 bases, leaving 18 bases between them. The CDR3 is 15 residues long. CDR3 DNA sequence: TGCAGTGCCTACAGAGCCGGGACCTCCTCCTACGAGCAGTACTTC. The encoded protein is CSAYRAGTSSYEQYF.

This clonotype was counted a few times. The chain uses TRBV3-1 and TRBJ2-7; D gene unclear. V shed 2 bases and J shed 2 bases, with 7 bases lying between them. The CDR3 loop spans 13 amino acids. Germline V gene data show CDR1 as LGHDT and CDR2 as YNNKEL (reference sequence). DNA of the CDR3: TGTGCCAGCAGCCAACACAGTACCTACGAGCAGTACTTC. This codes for CASSQHSTYEQYF.

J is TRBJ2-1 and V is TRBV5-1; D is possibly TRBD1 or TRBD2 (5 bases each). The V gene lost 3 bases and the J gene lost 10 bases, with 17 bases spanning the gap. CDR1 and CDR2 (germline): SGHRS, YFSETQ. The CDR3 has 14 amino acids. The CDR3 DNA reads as TGCGCCAGCAGCTGGGGGACCGAGGGTGGGGAGCAGTTCTTC. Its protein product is CASSWGTEGGEQFF.

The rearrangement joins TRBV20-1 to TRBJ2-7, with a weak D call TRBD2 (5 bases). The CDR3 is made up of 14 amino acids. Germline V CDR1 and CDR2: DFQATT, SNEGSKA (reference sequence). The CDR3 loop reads CSRGPASSPYEQYF. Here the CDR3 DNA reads TGCAGCAGAGGCCCTGCTAGCTCACCCTACGAGCAGTACTTC.

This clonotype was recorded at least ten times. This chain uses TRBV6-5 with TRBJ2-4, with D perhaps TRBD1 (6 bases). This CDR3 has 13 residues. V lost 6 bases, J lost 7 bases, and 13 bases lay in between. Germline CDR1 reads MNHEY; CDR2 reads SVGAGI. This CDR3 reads CASSDRIRNIQYF. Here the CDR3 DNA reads TGTGCCAGCAGCGACAGGATAAGGAACATTCAGTACTTC.

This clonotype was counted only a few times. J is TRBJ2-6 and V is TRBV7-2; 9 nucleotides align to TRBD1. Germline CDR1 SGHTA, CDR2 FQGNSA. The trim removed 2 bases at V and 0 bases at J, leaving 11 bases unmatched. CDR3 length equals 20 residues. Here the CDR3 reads CASSLYRTGARFSGANVLTF. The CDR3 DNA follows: TGTGCCAGCAGCTTATATAGGACAGGGGCGAGGTTCTCTGGGGCCAACGTCCTGACTTTC.

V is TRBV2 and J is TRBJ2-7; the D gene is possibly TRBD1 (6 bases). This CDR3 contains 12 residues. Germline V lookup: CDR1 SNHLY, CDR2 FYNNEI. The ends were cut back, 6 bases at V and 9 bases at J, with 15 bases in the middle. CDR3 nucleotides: TGTGCCAGCAGAGAACAGGGATTTGTGCAGTACTTC. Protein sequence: CASREQGFVQYF.

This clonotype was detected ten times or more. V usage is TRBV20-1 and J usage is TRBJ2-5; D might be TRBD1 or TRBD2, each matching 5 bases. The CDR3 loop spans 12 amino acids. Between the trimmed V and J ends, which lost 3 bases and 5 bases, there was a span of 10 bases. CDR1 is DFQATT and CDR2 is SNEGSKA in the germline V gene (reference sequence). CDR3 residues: CSASPGAETQYF. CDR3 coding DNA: TGCAGTGCTAGTCCCGGGGCGGAGACCCAGTACTTC.

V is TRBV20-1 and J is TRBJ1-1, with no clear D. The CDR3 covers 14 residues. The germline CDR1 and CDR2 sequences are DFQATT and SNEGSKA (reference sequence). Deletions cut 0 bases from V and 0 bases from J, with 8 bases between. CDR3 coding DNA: TGCAGTGCTAGAGATCTTAGGATGAACACTGAAGCTTTCTTT. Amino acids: CSARDLRMNTEAFF.

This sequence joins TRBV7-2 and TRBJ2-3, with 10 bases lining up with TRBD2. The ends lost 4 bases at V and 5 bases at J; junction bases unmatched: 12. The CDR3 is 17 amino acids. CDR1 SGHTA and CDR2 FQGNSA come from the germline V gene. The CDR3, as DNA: TGTGCCAGCAGCTCCTCCCGGCTAGCGGGAGTTGGAGATACGCAGTATTTT. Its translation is CASSSSRLAGVGDTQYF.